The 20 T cell receptor beta chains reported below all come from one sample, sequenced in a study of cytomegalovirus exposure and HLA in healthy donors. Here immunoSEQ multiplex PCR was the method, and the copy in TCRdb shows in-frame clones only, minus some. The sample lists approximately 180,000 clones, about 87% occurring once. What was sequenced was PBMCs. The receptor source for this set is a woman in her twenties or thirties in good health and CMV-seronegative.

This chain connects TRBV27 to TRBJ2-7, with D tentatively TRBD1 (5 bases). Per germline, CDR1 MNHEY and CDR2 SMNVEV (reference sequence). The CDR3 is made up of 11 amino acids. The V gene lost 7 bases and the J gene lost 6 bases, with 10 bases spanning the gap. CDR3 sequence (DNA): TGTGCCAGCAAATGGGGCGGCGAGCAGTACTTC. Amino acid sequence: CASKWGGEQYF.

The table lists this clone with a count of one. The V and J genes are TRBV5-6 and TRBJ1-1; TRBD1 might be the D (6 bases). V lost 4 bases to trimming and J lost 2 bases, with 15 bases between them. The CDR3 is 15 residues long. Germline CDR1 reads SGHDT; CDR2 reads YYEEEE. The CDR3, as DNA: TGTGCCAGCAGCCGGGACATTTGGGGAAACACTGAAGCTTTCTTT. Translating gives CASSRDIWGNTEAFF.

The rearrangement links TRBV5-8 to TRBJ2-1, with 15 bases identical to TRBD2. The CDR3 runs 16 residues. Germline V gene lookup returns CDR1 SGHTS and CDR2 YDEGEE. The trim removed 4 bases at V and 9 bases at J, leaving 8 bases unmatched. The DNA of the CDR3 is TGTGCCAGCAGCCTTCTGTTGGGACTAGCGGGGGGTGAGCAGTTCTTC. It is translated as CASSLLLGLAGGEQFF. Drawing the rest from reference TRBV5-8 and TRBJ2-1, the complete variable domain is EAGVTQSPTHLIKTRGQQATLRCSPISGHTSVYWYQQALGLGLQFLLWYDEGEERNRGNFPPRFSGRQFPNYSSELNVNALELEDSALYLCASSLLLGLAGGEQFFGPGTRLTVL.

The chain recombines TRBV5-4 with TRBJ1-6; TRBD1 is a possible D gene (6 bases). The CDR3 spans 15 residues. CDR1 is SGHNT and CDR2 is YYREEE in the germline V gene (reference sequence). V was trimmed by 2 bases and J by 10 bases, leaving 16 bases between them. The CDR3 coding sequence is TGTGCCAGCAGCTTTAAGGCAGGGACATACTCACCCCTCCACTTT. Its protein product is CASSFKAGTYSPLHF.

The V and J genes are TRBV4-1 and TRBJ2-1; 8 nucleotides match TRBD2. V lost 4 bases to trimming and J lost 6 bases; unmatched junction nucleotides: 2. The CDR3 extends over 13 amino acids. The V gene's germline CDR1 is MGHRA and CDR2 YSYEKL. The CDR3 loop reads CASSPGGANEQFF. Here the CDR3 DNA reads TGCGCCAGCAGCCCCGGGGGGGCCAATGAGCAGTTCTTC.

V gene TRBV5-6 combines with J gene TRBJ2-2; the D is unclear. Germline assignment: CDR1 SGHDT and CDR2 YYEEEE. The V end was cut by 3 bases, the J end by 7 bases, with 10 bases between. The CDR3 contains 13 residues. CDR3 in amino acids: CASSSDGYGELFF. As DNA, the CDR3 is TGTGCCAGCAGCTCCGACGGGTACGGGGAGCTGTTTTTT.

J is TRBJ1-1 and V is TRBV7-9, with 9 nucleotides matching TRBD1. V lost 8 bases and J lost 4; bases outside the gene matches: 8. Germline CDR1 is SEHNR and CDR2 is FQNEAQ (reference sequence). This CDR3 spans 14 amino acids. The CDR3 DNA is TGTGCCAGCGGATGGGACAGGGATATCACTGAAGCTTTCTTT. Residues: CASGWDRDITEAFF.

The chain uses TRBV9 and TRBJ2-5; D is perhaps TRBD2 (7 bases). CDR1 and CDR2 (germline): SGDLS, YYNGEE. The CDR3 covers 16 residues. The V end was cut by 3 bases, the J end by 4 bases, with 19 bases between. The CDR3 sequence is CASSAPRGLGVETQYF. Here the CDR3 DNA reads TGTGCCAGCAGCGCACCGCGGGGGCTCGGCGTAGAGACCCAGTACTTC.

This sequence joins TRBV6-1 and TRBJ1-2; perhaps TRBD1 as D (6 bases). There are 14 residues in the CDR3. Per germline, CDR1 MNHNS and CDR2 SASEGT. Trimming pared 7 bases from V and 4 bases from J, leaving 16 bases between. CDR3 region: CASNSGGTPYGYTF. DNA of the CDR3: TGTGCCAGCAACTCGGGGGGCACCCCCTATGGCTACACCTTC.

V gene TRBV6-5 combines with J gene TRBJ2-3; TRBD1 aligns across 10 bases. Germline lookup yields CDR1 MNHEY and CDR2 SVGAGI. The CDR3 consists of 14 residues. Losses at the gene ends were 4 bases for V and 11 bases for J; bases not matched to a gene: 9. The CDR3 region has the DNA TGTGCCAGCAGTTCCGACAGGGGGCTTGGCCGGCAGTATTTT. Encoded protein: CASSSDRGLGRQYF.

The J gene is TRBJ2-5, the V gene TRBV2; the match to TRBD2 covers 15 bases. The CDR3 length is 16 residues. V lost 6 bases to trimming and J lost 6 bases; unmatched junction nucleotides: 8. In germline, CDR1 is SNHLY, CDR2 FYNNEI. DNA of the CDR3: TGTGCCAGCAGCCCCGGACTAGCGGGGGGGCAGAAGACCCAGTACTTC. Translated: CASSPGLAGGQKTQYF.

The rearrangement links TRBV6-5 to TRBJ1-2; maybe TRBD1 (5 bases). The germline V gene has CDR1 MNHEY and CDR2 SVGAGI. CDR3 length equals 15 residues. The V and J ends lost 8 bases and 8 bases respectively, with 24 bases between them. The CDR3 is CASHRGIEQGDGYTF. In DNA, the CDR3 is TGTGCCAGCCACCGCGGGATCGAACAAGGGGACGGCTACACCTTC.

The rearrangement uses TRBV4-1 and TRBJ2-7; 10 bases map to TRBD2. Looked up from germline, CDR1 is MGHRA and CDR2 is YSYEKL. The CDR3 sequence is 16 residues long. V gave up 1 base and J gave up 3 bases; unmatched junction bases: 6. The DNA of the CDR3 is TGCGCCAGCAGCCAAGGGCTAGCGGGGGACCTCTACGAGCAGTACTTC. Translating gives CASSQGLAGDLYEQYF.

This sequence joins TRBV5-4 and TRBJ2-2; D is unresolved. V was shortened by 2 bases and J by 6 bases, with 8 bases between the two germline ends. This CDR3 comprises 13 residues. Per germline, CDR1 SGHNT and CDR2 YYREEE (reference sequence). Here the CDR3 reads CASSLTGSGELFF. CDR3 sequence (DNA): TGTGCCAGCAGCTTAACCGGGTCCGGGGAGCTGTTTTTT.

The V gene is TRBV30, the J gene TRBJ2-3; 11 bases map to TRBD2. Trimming cost V 2 bases and J 11 bases; bases outside gene matches: 6. There are 13 residues in the CDR3. The germline V gene encodes CDR1 GTSNPN and CDR2 SVGIG (reference sequence). The CDR3 DNA is TGTGCCTGGAGTACGACTAGCGGGGTTATGCAGTATTTT. This gives the protein CAWSTTSGVMQYF.

The CDR3: CASSGGGADYGYTF. CDR3 in DNA: TGCGCCAGCAGCGGAGGGGGGGCGGACTATGGCTACACCTTC. This chain links TRBV5-1 with TRBJ1-2, with D possibly being TRBD1 (6 bases). Germline V gene lookup returns CDR1 SGHRS and CDR2 YFSETQ. The CDR3 sequence is 14 residues long. Trimming stripped 4 bases from V and 3 bases from J, with 13 bases between.

The chain employs TRBV18 and TRBJ2-2; 8 bases match TRBD1. The trim removed 4 bases at V and 5 bases at J, leaving 6 bases unmatched. Germline assignment: CDR1 KGHSH and CDR2 LQKENI. CDR3 length: 15 amino acids. The DNA for the CDR3 is TGTGCCAGCTCACAAGGACAGGGAAGGACCGGGGAGCTGTTTTTT. As protein: CASSQGQGRTGELFF.

The chain recombines TRBV6-4 with TRBJ2-1; D not resolved. Trimming left V 0 bases short and J 10 bases short, with 10 bases between. This CDR3 contains 13 residues. The germline gives CDR1 MRHNA, CDR2 SNTAGT. CDR3 sequence (DNA): TGTGCCAGCAGTGACTCGGGCAGCTGGGAGCAGTTCTTC. Protein: CASSDSGSWEQFF.

The table lists this clone with a few counts. V and J are TRBV4-2 and TRBJ2-3; D is possibly TRBD2 (7 bases). Germline lookup yields CDR1 LGHNA and CDR2 YNFKEQ. The V and J ends lost 1 base and 3 bases respectively, with 11 bases between them. The CDR3 spans 15 residues. For the CDR3, the DNA is TGTGCCAGCAGCCAAGCCGGGGGGCCAACAGATACGCAGTATTTT. Its translation: CASSQAGGPTDTQYF.

The chain links TRBV5-1 to TRBJ2-1; 9 bases map to TRBD1. CDR3 length: 16 residues. The trim removed 2 bases at V and 2 bases at J, leaving 5 bases unmatched. Per germline, CDR1 SGHRS and CDR2 YFSETQ. CDR3 region: CASSFMDRGPYNEQFF. The CDR3 nucleotides read TGCGCCAGCAGCTTTATGGACAGGGGACCCTACAATGAGCAGTTCTTC.